Detailed here is one TCR beta chain. Recruits, aged roughly 18 to 95 years, lived in around 24 US areas. This sample was included in a study of blood T cell repertoires in COVID-19. In the study overall: COVID-19 samples collected from the United States, Italy and Spain covered acute and convalescent phases.

Method: immunoSEQ multiplex PCR; TCRdb's copy keeps in-frame clones and lacks some. This table holds some 380,000 clones, around 87% found once. This CDR3 has 15 amino acids. With 8 bases removed from V and 11 bases from J, the gap between germline ends came to 25 bases. From germline, CDR1 is WSHSY and CDR2 SAAADI. The sample was PBMCs or T cells enriched from blood (not recorded which). The source is a man aged 30 to 45 who had recovered from COVID-19. This sequence joins TRBV10-2 and TRBJ1-5, with TRBD1 as a possible D gene (6 bases). CDR3 amino acids: CASRALSTGPEAQHF. CDR3 in DNA: TGCGCCAGCCGCGCTCTAAGTACAGGGCCGGAGGCCCAGCATTTT.